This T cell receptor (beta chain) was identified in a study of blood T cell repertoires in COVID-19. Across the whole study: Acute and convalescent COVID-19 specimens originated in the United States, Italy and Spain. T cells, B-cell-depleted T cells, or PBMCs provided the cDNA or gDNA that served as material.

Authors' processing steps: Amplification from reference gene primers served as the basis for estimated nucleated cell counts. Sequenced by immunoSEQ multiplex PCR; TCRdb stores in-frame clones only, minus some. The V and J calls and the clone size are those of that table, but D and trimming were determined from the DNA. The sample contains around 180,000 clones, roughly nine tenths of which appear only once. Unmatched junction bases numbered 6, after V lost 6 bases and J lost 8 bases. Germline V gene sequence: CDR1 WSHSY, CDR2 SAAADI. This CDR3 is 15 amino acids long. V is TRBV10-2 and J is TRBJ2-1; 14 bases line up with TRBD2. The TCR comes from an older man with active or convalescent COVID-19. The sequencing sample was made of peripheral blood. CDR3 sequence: CASRGTSGSRDEQFF. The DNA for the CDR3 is TGCGCCAGCAGAGGGACTAGCGGGAGTAGGGATGAGCAGTTCTTC.